Included here is one T cell receptor (beta chain) sequence, with context. This sample was taken from a study of shared clonotypes between healthy human individuals. As for the study in general: CD4 naive and CD4 memory each took three plates per donor, while CD8 naive took two and CD8 memory one.

Repertoires were generated with immunoSEQ multiplex PCR, while TCRdb's copy carries only in-frame clones and drops some. This sample carries 2 million to 2.5 million clones, approximately 96% of them seen once, and the ten largest clones take approximately 0.13%. The clonotype was recovered from a man aged 18 to 29 in good health. Sequencing input: naive CD4+ T cells sorted from blood. Subset specified: CD45RA+ positively selected.

This chain's CDR3 is CASSLATGARETQYF. The CDR3 DNA reads as TGTGCCAGCAGCTTAGCTACCGGGGCCAGAGAGACCCAGTACTTC. V and J are TRBV7-9 and TRBJ2-5; D is perhaps TRBD1 or TRBD2 (5 bases each). CDR1 is SEHNR and CDR2 is FQNEAQ in the germline V gene (reference sequence). The CDR3 runs 15 residues. Trimming cost V 0 bases and J 4 bases, with 12 bases left between them.